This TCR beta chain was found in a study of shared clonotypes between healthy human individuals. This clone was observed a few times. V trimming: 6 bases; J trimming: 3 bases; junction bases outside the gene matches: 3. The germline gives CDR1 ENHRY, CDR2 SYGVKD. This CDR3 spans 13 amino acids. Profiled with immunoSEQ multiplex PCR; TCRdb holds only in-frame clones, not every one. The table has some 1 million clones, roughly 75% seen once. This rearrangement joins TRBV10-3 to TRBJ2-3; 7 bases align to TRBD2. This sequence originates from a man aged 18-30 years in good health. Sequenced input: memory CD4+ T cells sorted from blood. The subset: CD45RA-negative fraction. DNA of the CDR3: TGTGCCATCAGCTCGGGGGGAACAGATACGCAGTATTTT. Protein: CAISSGGTDTQYF.